Sequencing of this TCR beta chain was carried out in a study of blood T cell repertoires in COVID-19. Clones were sequenced by immunoSEQ multiplex PCR, and TCRdb holds only the in-frame ones, with some missing. This sample has under 25,000 clones; 88% occur once, and the top ten carry over 20%. What was sequenced was peripheral blood. The clonotype comes from a man in his sixties or seventies in a cohort sampled during active COVID-19.

CDR3 amino acids: CASSDGQGRNGYTF. The CDR3 DNA follows: TGTGCCAGCAGTGACGGACAGGGAAGGAATGGCTACACCTTC. V is TRBV25-1 and J is TRBJ1-2; 8 nucleotides align to TRBD1. The CDR3 contains 14 residues. Germline lookup yields CDR1 MGHDK and CDR2 SYGVNS. J lost 6 bases, V lost 3 bases, and 6 bases had no gene match.